This TCR beta chain was captured in a study of blood T cell repertoires in COVID-19. This clone showed up just once. The CDR3 spans 13 residues. Between the trimmed V and J ends, which lost 0 bases and 7 bases, there was a span of 7 bases. Germline values: CDR1 ENHRY, CDR2 SYGVKD. The assay was immunoSEQ multiplex PCR, and TCRdb's table has in-frame clones only and misses some. The table lists 400,000 to 450,000 clones, around 91% of them singletons. Material: peripheral blood. V usage is TRBV10-3 and J usage is TRBJ2-1; possibly TRBD2 for D (5 bases). The receptor's source is a middle-aged woman with COVID-19, enrolled during active disease. CDR3 loop: CAISESRVNEQFF. The DNA for the CDR3 is TGTGCCATCAGTGAGTCGAGGGTGAATGAGCAGTTCTTC.